A selection of T cell receptor beta chains follows, all from one sample in a study of T cells in narcolepsy. Data came from immunoSEQ multiplex PCR; TCRdb stores just in-frame clones and leaves some out. The top ten hold 0.95% to 1.5% of the sample, which has approximately 31,000 clones, approximately 78% seen once. The sequencing input was CD45RA- memory CD4+ T cells from PBMCs. The receptors originated from a human donor with narcolepsy. Each CDR3 is given without its conserved first and last residue. D genes are given only for firm matches.

j_gene: TRBJ2-3
v_gene: TRBV5-1
d_gene: .
CDR3aa: ASSLTDPGTDTQY

j_gene: TRBJ1-1
v_gene: TRBV14
d_gene: .
CDR3aa: ASSQGTANTEAF

j_gene: TRBJ1-1
v_gene: TRBV5-4
d_gene: TRBD1
CDR3aa: ASSVGAQGVDTEAF

j_gene: TRBJ2-3
v_gene: TRBV30
d_gene: TRBD2
CDR3aa: AWRREGPADTQY

j_gene: TRBJ1-3
v_gene: TRBV6-5
d_gene: .
CDR3aa: ASSYRGHLGDTIY

j_gene: TRBJ2-2
v_gene: TRBV11-2
d_gene: .
CDR3aa: ASSLSWSPGELF

j_gene: TRBJ2-2
v_gene: TRBV6-4
d_gene: TRBD2
CDR3aa: ASSSASGRNTGELF

j_gene: TRBJ2-7
v_gene: TRBV7-9
d_gene: .
CDR3aa: ASSLTQGYEQY

j_gene: TRBJ2-5
v_gene: TRBV2
d_gene: .
CDR3aa: ASTWTGEVQETQY

j_gene: TRBJ2-7
v_gene: TRBV19
d_gene: .
CDR3aa: ASSIYAQGPNYEQY

j_gene: TRBJ2-7
v_gene: TRBV28
d_gene: .
CDR3aa: ASLQAGNSYEQY

j_gene: TRBJ2-1
v_gene: TRBV7-3
d_gene: .
CDR3aa: ASSLRGTTDSYNEQF

j_gene: TRBJ2-5
v_gene: TRBV14
d_gene: TRBD1
CDR3aa: ASSQDDRGLQETQY

j_gene: TRBJ2-7
v_gene: TRBV4-1
d_gene: TRBD2
CDR3aa: ASSLGSGKIGGAYEQY

j_gene: TRBJ1-4
v_gene: TRBV19
d_gene: TRBD1
CDR3aa: ASTVTGGVGEKLF

j_gene: TRBJ1-2
v_gene: TRBV19
d_gene: .
CDR3aa: ASSTQGDIYGYT

j_gene: TRBJ2-2
v_gene: TRBV11-2
d_gene: .
CDR3aa: ASRSGYTGELF

j_gene: TRBJ1-2
v_gene: TRBV4-1
d_gene: .
CDR3aa: ASSQDAPGNYGYT

j_gene: TRBJ2-7
v_gene: TRBV20-1
d_gene: .
CDR3aa: SARVKMEQY

j_gene: TRBJ2-2
v_gene: TRBV7-9
d_gene: .
CDR3aa: ASSLGTVDTGELF

j_gene: TRBJ2-1
v_gene: TRBV2
d_gene: TRBD2
CDR3aa: ASSMGLAGEQF

j_gene: TRBJ2-1
v_gene: TRBV2
d_gene: .
CDR3aa: ASHTGIGYNEQF

j_gene: TRBJ2-5
v_gene: TRBV7-2
d_gene: .
CDR3aa: ASSLTSFYQETQY

j_gene: TRBJ1-2
v_gene: TRBV4-1
d_gene: .
CDR3aa: ASSQESSDGYT

j_gene: TRBJ1-1
v_gene: TRBV19
d_gene: .
CDR3aa: ASSSRANTEAF

j_gene: TRBJ2-7
v_gene: TRBV10-3
d_gene: TRBD1
CDR3aa: AISYRDRSYEQY

j_gene: TRBJ1-1
v_gene: TRBV15
d_gene: .
CDR3aa: ATSREGRVNTEAF

j_gene: TRBJ1-5
v_gene: TRBV30
d_gene: .
CDR3aa: AWSDGQSNQPQH

j_gene: TRBJ2-5
v_gene: TRBV5-1
d_gene: TRBD2
CDR3aa: ASSDGLAVVETQY

j_gene: TRBJ2-5
v_gene: TRBV20-1
d_gene: .
CDR3aa: SERDGETQY

j_gene: TRBJ2-5
v_gene: TRBV18
d_gene: .
CDR3aa: ASSPPGGETQY

j_gene: TRBJ2-1
v_gene: TRBV5-6
d_gene: .
CDR3aa: ASSSGRLGGSYNEQF

j_gene: TRBJ1-2
v_gene: TRBV19
d_gene: .
CDR3aa: ASSQDRWNYGYT

j_gene: TRBJ2-2
v_gene: TRBV18
d_gene: TRBD2
CDR3aa: ASSPLPAGETGELF

j_gene: TRBJ2-1
v_gene: TRBV5-4
d_gene: .
CDR3aa: ASSLPTTLGKWYEQF

j_gene: TRBJ1-1
v_gene: TRBV7-2
d_gene: .
CDR3aa: ASSLGDMGRSL

j_gene: TRBJ1-1
v_gene: TRBV14
d_gene: TRBD1
CDR3aa: ASSQGQILLNTEAF

j_gene: TRBJ1-4
v_gene: TRBV25-1
d_gene: .
CDR3aa: ASREHRGGEKLF

j_gene: TRBJ1-2
v_gene: TRBV6-1
d_gene: .
CDR3aa: ASTDGGQNYGYT

j_gene: TRBJ2-7
v_gene: TRBV7-8
d_gene: .
CDR3aa: ASSLAGDGYEQY

j_gene: TRBJ2-1
v_gene: TRBV7-9
d_gene: TRBD1
CDR3aa: ASSFWPLTGTDNEQF